This entry lists 17 T cell receptor beta chains sequenced from one sample in a study of blood T cell repertoires in COVID-19. Libraries were prepared by immunoSEQ multiplex PCR; TCRdb keeps only in-frame clonotypes and omits some of them. The repertoire consists of tens of thousands of clones, with about 83% occurring once and the leading ten covering about 8.5%. Sequencing was performed on peripheral blood. The receptor source for this set is a man in his forties or fifties with active COVID-19.

This chain links TRBV18 with TRBJ2-5; the D is unclear. Germline V CDR1 and CDR2: KGHSH, LQKENI. V lost 1 base and J 2 bases, leaving 5 bases between the germline ends. The CDR3 runs to 13 residues. The CDR3 region has the DNA TGTGCCAGCTCACCACAAACTCAAGAGACCCAGTACTTC. Encoded protein: CASSPQTQETQYF.

The chain recombines TRBV4-3 with TRBJ2-7; 7 nucleotides agree with TRBD2. CDR3 length: 15 amino acids. Germline trimming cut 0 bases from V and 2 bases from J; bases unmatched to any gene: 4. The germline gives CDR1 LGHNA, CDR2 YSLEER. Here the CDR3 reads CASSQDPRGAYEQYF. The CDR3 DNA reads as TGCGCCAGCAGCCAAGATCCCCGGGGGGCCTACGAGCAGTACTTC.

This clone was counted once. The chain is built from TRBV7-2 and TRBJ2-6; D remains ambiguous. Trimming left V 1 base short and J 0 bases short, with 10 bases between. The CDR3 is 17 residues long. CDR1 is SGHTA and CDR2 is FQGNSA in the germline V gene. This CDR3 is CASSLVSGNSGANVLTF. CDR3 DNA sequence: TGTGCCAGCAGCTTAGTGTCAGGCAACTCTGGGGCCAACGTCCTGACTTTC.

The chain has TRBV5-4 and TRBJ2-3, with D tentatively TRBD2 (5 bases). This CDR3 spans 18 amino acids. V was clipped by 4 bases and J by 0 bases, with 21 bases between them. Germline V gives CDR1 SGHNT, CDR2 YYREEE (reference sequence). CDR3 bases: TGTGCCAGCAGCCCACTTTCAATCCAGCGGTCTAGCACAGATACGCAGTATTTT. It specifies CASSPLSIQRSSTDTQYF.

V gene TRBV5-4 combines with J gene TRBJ1-4; possible D gene TRBD1, 6 bases. The CDR3 totals 14 residues. V shed 5 bases and J shed 4 bases, with 12 bases lying between them. Germline V gene lookup returns CDR1 SGHNT and CDR2 YYREEE (reference sequence). CDR3 DNA: TGTGCCAGCAGTCAACAGGGTAATAATGAAAAACTGTTTTTT. It is translated as CASSQQGNNEKLFF.

V usage is TRBV19 and J usage is TRBJ2-5; D unclear. Trimming pared 7 bases from V and 4 bases from J, leaving 7 bases between. Germline V gives CDR1 LNHDA, CDR2 SQIVND (reference sequence). The CDR3 is 11 amino acids. The CDR3 DNA reads as TGTGCCAGTACCGGTGGAGAGACCCAGTACTTC. It translates to CASTGGETQYF.

The chain is built from TRBV5-1 and TRBJ2-1, with 10 bases lining up with TRBD2. Losses at the gene ends were 3 bases for V and 7 bases for J; bases not matched to a gene: 10. This CDR3 is built from 16 residues. Per the germline V gene, CDR1 is SGHRS and CDR2 is YFSETQ. The CDR3 DNA is TGCGCCAGCAGCTGGAGCGGGACTAGCGATCTAAATGAGCAGTTCTTC. The encoded protein is CASSWSGTSDLNEQFF.

J is TRBJ1-1 and V is TRBV5-8; D perhaps matches TRBD1 (5 bases). Germline CDR1 and CDR2: SGHTS and YDEGEE. The length of the CDR3 is 16 residues. With 6 bases removed from V and 1 base from J, the gap between germline ends came to 19 bases. CDR3 loop: CASNPWGGGQNTEAFF. In DNA, the CDR3 is TGTGCCAGCAACCCCTGGGGGGGAGGGCAGAACACTGAAGCTTTCTTT. Looking up the rest from reference TRBV5-8 and TRBJ1-1 gives the full variable domain: EAGVTQSPTHLIKTRGQQATLRCSPISGHTSVYWYQQALGLGLQFLLWYDEGEERNRGNFPPRFSGRQFPNYSSELNVNALELEDSALYLCASNPWGGGQNTEAFFGQGTRLTVV.

This chain uses TRBV11-2 with TRBJ1-6; the D is unclear. Germline CDR1 reads SGHAT; CDR2 reads FQNNGV. This CDR3 contains 13 residues. V lost 5 bases and J lost 4, with 6 bases in between. The CDR3 protein is CASSPRYNSPLHF. DNA of the CDR3: TGTGCCAGCAGCCCTAGATATAATTCACCCCTCCACTTT. The whole variable domain, remainder taken from reference TRBV11-2 and TRBJ1-6, is EAGVAQSPRYKIIEKRQSVAFWCNPISGHATLYWYQQILGQGPKLLIQFQNNGVVDDSQLPKDRFSAERLKGVDSTLKIQPAKLEDSAVYLCASSPRYNSPLHFGNGTRLTVT.

This clone came up a few times. Other DNA sequences of this sample code for an identical CDR3. The chain carries TRBV5-4 and TRBJ2-2; D remains unclear. Per germline, CDR1 SGHNT and CDR2 YYREEE (reference sequence). Trimming shortened V by 0 bases and J by 1 base, and 4 bases separated the two germline ends. This CDR3 spans 14 amino acids. CDR3 DNA: TGTGCCAGCAGCTTGGACAGGAACACCGGGGAGCTGTTTTTT. The encoded protein is CASSLDRNTGELFF.

This chain connects TRBV5-1 to TRBJ1-2; D is ambiguous. Trimming left V 0 bases short and J 8 bases short, with 14 bases between. Germline CDR1 reads SGHRS; CDR2 reads YFSETQ. This CDR3 contains 14 residues. In DNA, the CDR3 is TGCGCCAGCAGCTTGGATTTAGGATGGGCGGGCTACACCTTC. It is translated as CASSLDLGWAGYTF.

J is TRBJ2-7 and V is TRBV9, with 8 nucleotides matching TRBD2. V was clipped by 0 bases and J by 7 bases; unmatched bases: 9. CDR1 is SGDLS, CDR2 YYNGEE, per germline. The CDR3 covers 15 residues. The CDR3, as DNA: TGTGCCAGCAGCGTAGGTTCGGGAGGGCCGGGGGAGCAGTACTTC. Protein: CASSVGSGGPGEQYF.

This clone appeared a single time. The chain couples TRBV6-5 to TRBJ1-1; 9 bases map to TRBD1. Germline CDR1 and CDR2: MNHEY and SVGAGI. CDR3 length: 15 residues. The J segment lost 2 bases and the V segment lost 6 bases, leaving 7 bases of the junction unmatched. CDR3 sequence reads: CASRPGTGLNTEAFF. The CDR3 bases are TGTGCCAGCAGACCCGGGACAGGGCTTAACACTGAAGCTTTCTTT.

This clone was observed a handful of times. The chain links TRBV6-4 to TRBJ1-4; a possible D gene is TRBD1 (5 bases). V shed 0 bases and J shed 3 bases, with 23 bases lying between them. CDR1 is MRHNA and CDR2 is SNTAGT in the germline V gene. The CDR3 is made up of 20 amino acids. The CDR3 nucleotides read TGTGCCAGCAGTGACTCTGTAGGAGGCAGAAGCGGGACGCCTAATGAAAAACTGTTTTTT. Protein sequence: CASSDSVGGRSGTPNEKLFF.

CDR3: CASSPTPTGSSTDTQYF. The CDR3 bases are TGTGCCAGCAGCCCCACTCCGACAGGGTCGAGCACAGATACGCAGTATTTT. The chain has TRBV7-3 and TRBJ2-3; 7 bases map to TRBD1. The CDR3 is made up of 17 amino acids. Germline V gene sequence: CDR1 SGHTA, CDR2 FQGTGA. V shed 5 bases, J shed 0 bases, and the junction held 11 bases outside the gene matches.

V is TRBV19 and J is TRBJ1-4; TRBD1 agrees at 7 bases. The V and J ends lost 6 bases and 4 bases, in that order; junction bases with no gene match: 5. Germline V lookup: CDR1 LNHDA, CDR2 SQIVND (reference sequence). The CDR3 is made up of 14 amino acids. The CDR3 sequence is CASSYGTVNEKLFF. The CDR3 DNA follows: TGTGCCAGTAGCTACGGGACAGTTAATGAAAAACTGTTTTTT.

J is TRBJ1-3 and V is TRBV18; perhaps TRBD1 as D (5 bases). The CDR3 has 16 residues. Germline V gives CDR1 KGHSH, CDR2 LQKENI. Deletions cut 0 bases from V and 4 bases from J, with 13 bases between. CDR3 sequence (DNA): TGTGCCAGCTCACCACCGTCACAGGACATCGGAAACACCATATATTTT. Translating gives CASSPPSQDIGNTIYF.